This T cell receptor beta chain was documented in a study of CD8 T cells in ankylosing spondylitis. General study results and limits: Seemingly distinctive of ankylosing spondylitis blood was a TCR beta motif formed by eight highly homologous variants. Disease-associated clones were CD8+ and fairly uncommon in peripheral blood.

From the 5' RACE reads, TCRdb called clonotypes with MiXCR, one entry per CDR3 protein. The sample lists about 800,000 distinct CDR3 sequences; about 10% were seen once. This clonotype was seen a few times. Its antigen is currently unknown. With 3 bases removed from V and 8 bases from J, the gap between germline ends came to 13 bases. This CDR3 comprises 13 residues. The germline V gene has CDR1 SGHTA and CDR2 FQGNSA. Sequencing used blood, either unsorted or a sorted T cell fraction (not recorded which). The chain uses TRBV7-2 and TRBJ1-2; the D gene is possibly TRBD1 (5 bases). This clonotype was obtained from a male donor with ankylosing spondylitis. This CDR3 is CASSFSGGGGYTF. The CDR3 DNA sequence: TGTGCCAGCAGCTTTTCGGGGGGTGGAGGCTACACCTTC.